The clone carrying this TCR beta chain was detected a few times. This sample was taken from a study of CD8+ T cells in alopecia areata. Study-wide context: Oral tofacitinib, 5 to 10 mg twice daily, was given in an open-label trial.

After isolation, RNA underwent reverse transcription to generate cDNA as the sequencing template. Profiling relied on immunoSEQ multiplex PCR, and the TCRdb table lists in-frame clones only, not all of them. The repertoire holds more than 150,000 clones, with 51% as singletons. Treatment meaning: oral pan-JAK inhibitor, 5-10 mg twice daily. The receptor's source is a human donor with alopecia areata. The sequencing here drew on CD8+ T cells sorted from blood, taken around week 53, from a patient treated with tofacitinib.

The DNA for the CDR3 is TGTGCCAGCAAGTTCCGGGACAATCATCAGGGCTATGGCTACACCTTC. This sequence encodes CASKFRDNHQGYGYTF. V gene TRBV5-6 combines with J gene TRBJ1-2, with D possibly TRBD1 on 6 matching bases. V lost 6 bases to trimming and J lost 4 bases, with 22 bases between them. The CDR3 extends over 16 amino acids. Germline CDR1 and CDR2: SGHDT and YYEEEE.